One T cell receptor (beta chain) is described in this entry. Original methodology: Nucleated cell counts were estimated from reference gene primer amplification. The method was immunoSEQ multiplex PCR; TCRdb's version includes in-frame clones alone and lacks a portion of them. V, J and clone size are those of that table, while D and trimming were read from the DNA. The sample consists of 200,000 to 250,000 clones, 88% of them appearing once. The data originate from a study of blood T cell repertoires in COVID-19. As for the study in general: PBMCs, B-cell-depleted T cells, or T cells provided the cDNA or gDNA that made up the material.

Germline-derived CDR1 and CDR2 are SGHTS and YDEGEE. This CDR3 spans 17 amino acids. The germline V and J ends were trimmed by 3 bases and 0 bases, with 18 bases remaining between them. It was during active infection that Seattle patients were enrolled and then longitudinally followed. Sequencing input: peripheral blood. This sequence joins TRBV5-8 and TRBJ1-1; tentative D call: TRBD1 (5 bases). The clonotype comes from a woman in her thirties with COVID-19, enrolled during active disease. The CDR3 loop reads CASSSLREGNMNTEAFF. The CDR3 DNA reads as TGTGCCAGCAGCTCCCTTAGGGAGGGGAACATGAACACTGAAGCTTTCTTT.